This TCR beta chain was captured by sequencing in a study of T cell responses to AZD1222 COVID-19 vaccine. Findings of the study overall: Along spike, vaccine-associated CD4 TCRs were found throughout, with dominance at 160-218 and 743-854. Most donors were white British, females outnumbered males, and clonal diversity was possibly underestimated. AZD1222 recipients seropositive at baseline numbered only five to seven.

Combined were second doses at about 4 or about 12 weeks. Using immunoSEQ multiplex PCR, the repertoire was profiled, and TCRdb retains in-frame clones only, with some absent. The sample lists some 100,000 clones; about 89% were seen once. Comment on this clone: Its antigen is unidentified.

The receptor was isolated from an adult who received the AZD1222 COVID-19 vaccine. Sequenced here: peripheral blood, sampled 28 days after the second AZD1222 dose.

CDR3 sequence (DNA): TGCGCCAGCAGCTTATCCGGGACTAGCGGTTACGAGCAGTACTTC. This codes for CASSLSGTSGYEQYF. The chain uses TRBV5-1 and TRBJ2-7, with 11 bases lining up with TRBD2. Germline assignment: CDR1 SGHRS and CDR2 YFSETQ. V lost 2 bases and J lost 4; bases outside the gene matches: 5. The CDR3 covers 15 residues.